These 18 T cell receptor beta chains came from one sample sequenced in a study of blood T cells in healthy people across ages. For the second PCR, which ran for 7 to 11 cycles, a sample-barcoded 5' primer and a J-beta primer mix were used. TCRdb re-derived calls from the 5' RACE reads in MiXCR, one entry per CDR3 protein. Counted here are about 600,000 distinct CDR3 sequences, around half occurring once; the ten biggest clones make up roughly 25%. The sequenced material came from blood. All receptors derive from a man aged 80 or over in good health.

This chain uses TRBV7-2 with TRBJ1-6; D is ambiguous. The CDR3 consists of 17 residues. The germline CDR1 and CDR2 sequences are SGHTA and FQGNSA. The V end lost 1 base, the J end lost 10 bases, and 20 bases lay between the germline ends. CDR3 loop: CASSLDPPTIGGSPLHF. CDR3 DNA sequence: TGTGCCAGCAGCTTAGATCCTCCAACCATAGGTGGATCACCCCTCCACTTT.

The J gene is TRBJ1-2, the V gene TRBV28; 8 nucleotides line up with TRBD1. Trimming cost V 6 bases and J 8 bases; bases outside gene matches: 11. The CDR3 contains 14 residues. Per the germline V gene, CDR1 is MDHEN and CDR2 is SYDVKM. CDR3: CASRVLGQVEGYTF. The CDR3, as DNA: TGTGCCAGCAGGGTTCTGGGACAGGTGGAGGGCTACACCTTC.

This chain links TRBV6-6 with TRBJ2-7, with 11 bases lining up with TRBD2. V lost 2 bases, J lost 5 bases, and 5 bases stayed unmatched. The CDR3 is made up of 15 amino acids. Germline lookup yields CDR1 MNHNY and CDR2 SVGAGI (reference sequence). CDR3 protein: CASSYVSSGGNEQYF. The CDR3, as DNA: TGTGCCAGCAGTTACGTGTCTAGCGGGGGGAACGAGCAGTACTTC.

The chain combines TRBV6-2 or TRBV6-3 with TRBJ2-5; D may be TRBD2 (6 bases). Germline values: CDR1 MNHEY, CDR2 SVGEGT. Trimming removed 6 bases at V and 2 bases at J, with 7 bases between. The CDR3 is 12 amino acids. This chain's CDR3 is CASRRGQETQYF. The DNA of the CDR3 is TGTGCCAGCAGACGGGGGCAAGAGACCCAGTACTTC.

This chain joins TRBV2 and TRBJ1-2, with TRBD1 matching over 7 bases. V was clipped by 2 bases and J by 5 bases; unmatched bases: 5. Germline V gene sequence: CDR1 SNHLY, CDR2 FYNNEI. The CDR3 contains 14 residues. CDR3 in amino acids: CASSERDSSYGYTF. The CDR3 region has the DNA TGTGCCAGCAGTGAAAGGGACAGCTCGTATGGCTACACCTTC.

The chain joins TRBV5-1 to TRBJ2-3, with a possible D match to TRBD1 (5 bases). The CDR3 covers 14 residues. V lost 4 bases, J lost 6 bases, and 15 bases lay in between. Looked up from germline, CDR1 is SGHRS and CDR2 is YFSETQ. CDR3 sequence reads: CASSSTWGRDTQYF. The DNA for the CDR3 is TGCGCCAGCAGCAGTACTTGGGGCAGGGATACGCAGTATTTT.

The V call is TRBV20-1, the J call TRBJ2-1; 7 bases match TRBD2. CDR3 length: 13 amino acids. Germline assignment: CDR1 DFQATT and CDR2 SNEGSKA (reference sequence). This chain's CDR3 is CRGTSDENNEQFF. The DNA of the CDR3 is TGCAGGGGTACTAGCGATGAAAACAATGAGCAGTTCTTC.

CDR3 sequence reads: CASRGQGHIEQFF. In DNA, the CDR3 is TGTGCCAGCAGGGGCCAGGGACATATCGAGCAGTTCTTC. The genes are TRBV14 and TRBJ2-1; TRBD1 is a possible D gene (6 bases). The CDR3 length is 13 residues. Germline CDR1 is SGHDN and CDR2 is FVKESK. Deletions cut 6 bases from V and 10 bases from J, with 16 bases between.

This clonotype was found once. The chain combines TRBV6-1 with TRBJ1-1; D unresolved. CDR1 is MNHNS, CDR2 SASEGT, per germline. Trimming removed 3 bases at V and 7 bases at J, with 6 bases between. The CDR3 is 11 residues long. The DNA of the CDR3 is TGTGCCAGCAGTGAGAGGAATGAAGCTTTCTTT. Its translation is CASSERNEAFF.

This clonotype was observed a few times. V is TRBV6-6 and J is TRBJ2-1, with 13 bases aligning to TRBD2. V shed 2 bases, J shed 9 bases, and the junction held 10 bases outside the gene matches. Germline CDR1 MNHNY, CDR2 SVGAGI (reference sequence). CDR3 length: 17 residues. CDR3 loop: CASSYGTSGTVVAEQFF. CDR3 nucleotide sequence: TGTGCCAGCAGTTACGGGACTAGCGGGACGGTGGTGGCTGAGCAGTTCTTC.

A note on this clonotype: This may arise from a read error, as a much more abundant clone is one base away. V usage is TRBV4-2 and J usage is TRBJ2-7; the D is unclear. The ends were cut back, 3 bases at V and 4 bases at J, with 10 bases in the middle. Germline CDR1 LGHNA, CDR2 YNFKEQ. The CDR3 is 13 residues long. The CDR3 reads CASSQASRYEQYF. The CDR3 nucleotides read TGTGCCAGCAGCCAGGCTTCTCGTTACGAGCAGTACTTC.

As DNA, the CDR3 is TGCGCCAGCACTCCTCGGAGGGGGATAACAGATACGCAGTATTTT. It codes for CASTPRRGITDTQYF. The rearrangement joins TRBV5-1 to TRBJ2-3, with D perhaps being TRBD1 or TRBD2 (6 bases each). Germline loops: CDR1 SGHRS, CDR2 YFSETQ. The CDR3 covers 15 residues. V dropped 6 bases and J dropped 3 bases, with 17 bases sitting between them.

This clonotype has more than one count but fewer than ten. The chain joins TRBV6-2 or TRBV6-3 to TRBJ2-7, with 7 bases matching TRBD2. The CDR3 is made up of 15 amino acids. CDR1 is MNHEY, CDR2 SVGEGT, per germline. After removal of 2 bases from V and 3 bases from J, the junction contained 7 bases not matched to a gene. The CDR3 reads CASSYPSGDHYEQYF. CDR3 in DNA: TGTGCCAGCAGTTACCCGAGCGGGGACCACTACGAGCAGTACTTC.

This clonotype has at least ten counts. This chain uses TRBV7-2 with TRBJ2-3; 12 nucleotides agree with TRBD2. The junction had 6 bases not matched to a gene; V was cut back by 5 bases and J by 6 bases. The CDR3 runs to 15 residues. In germline, CDR1 is SGHTA, CDR2 FQGNSA. CDR3 nucleotides: TGTGCCAGCAGCCAGACTAGCGGGGGTTCGGATACGCAGTATTTT. Amino acid sequence: CASSQTSGGSDTQYF.

The chain uses TRBV24-1 and TRBJ2-2; D perhaps matches TRBD2 (5 bases). V dropped 7 bases and J dropped 0 bases, with 11 bases sitting between them. The CDR3 extends over 15 amino acids. Germline V gives CDR1 KGHDR, CDR2 SFDVKD. Here the CDR3 reads CATRSRGANTGELFF. CDR3 bases: TGTGCCACCAGATCTCGGGGAGCGAACACCGGGGAGCTGTTTTTT.

The chain links TRBV7-9 to TRBJ2-3; a possible D gene is TRBD2 (6 bases). CDR3 size: 15 residues. Germline V gives CDR1 SEHNR, CDR2 FQNEAQ (reference sequence). V dropped 0 bases and J dropped 8 bases, with 15 bases sitting between them. The chain's CDR3 is CASSLAHPGVGTQYF. The CDR3 DNA reads TGTGCCAGCAGCTTAGCGCATCCGGGAGTTGGTACGCAGTATTTT.

In its sample, this clonotype was seen a few times. The junction does not match germline at one end; this may be a read error. V usage is TRBV4-1 and J usage is TRBJ1-1; no reliable D call. The CDR3 covers 16 residues. Germline lookup yields CDR1 MGHRA and CDR2 YSYEKL. In DNA form, the CDR3 reads TGCGCCAGCAGCCAAGAGTTTTACCGGATGAACAGTGAAGCTTTCTTT. Translated, it gives CASSQEFYRMNSEAFF.

This clonotype was counted between two and nine times. The V call is TRBV5-6, the J call TRBJ2-1; tentative D call: TRBD2 (6 bases). With 2 bases removed from V and 3 bases from J, the gap between germline ends came to 12 bases. CDR1 SGHDT and CDR2 YYEEEE come from the germline V gene. The CDR3 length is 15 residues. This CDR3 is CASSFRAGRYNEQFF. CDR3 bases: TGTGCCAGCAGCTTTCGAGCGGGCCGCTACAATGAGCAGTTCTTC.